This T cell receptor (beta chain) came from a study of blood T cell repertoires in COVID-19. Study-level background: Both acute and convalescent COVID-19 samples were obtained from the United States, Italy and Spain. T cells, B-cell-depleted T cells, or PBMCs provided the cDNA or gDNA that served as material.

Per the original methods: Amplification of reference gene primers was used by the study to estimate nucleated cell counts. Here immunoSEQ multiplex PCR was the method, and the copy in TCRdb shows in-frame clones only, minus some. V, J and clone size reflect that table, while D and trimming were determined from the DNA. Here the sample spans 250,000 to 350,000 clones, about 89% being singletons. The CDR3 runs to 15 residues. Germline lookup yields CDR1 ENHRY and CDR2 SYGVKD. With V trimmed by 2 bases and J by 7 bases, 7 bases remained unmatched. This chain connects TRBV10-3 to TRBJ2-2; 7 nucleotides match TRBD2. The sequenced sample was peripheral blood. The receptor was isolated from a man aged 25-40 years with acute or convalescent COVID-19. CDR3 in amino acids: CAISEGAGTGGELFF. In DNA form, the CDR3 reads TGTGCCATCAGTGAGGGAGCGGGGACGGGCGGGGAGCTGTTTTTT.